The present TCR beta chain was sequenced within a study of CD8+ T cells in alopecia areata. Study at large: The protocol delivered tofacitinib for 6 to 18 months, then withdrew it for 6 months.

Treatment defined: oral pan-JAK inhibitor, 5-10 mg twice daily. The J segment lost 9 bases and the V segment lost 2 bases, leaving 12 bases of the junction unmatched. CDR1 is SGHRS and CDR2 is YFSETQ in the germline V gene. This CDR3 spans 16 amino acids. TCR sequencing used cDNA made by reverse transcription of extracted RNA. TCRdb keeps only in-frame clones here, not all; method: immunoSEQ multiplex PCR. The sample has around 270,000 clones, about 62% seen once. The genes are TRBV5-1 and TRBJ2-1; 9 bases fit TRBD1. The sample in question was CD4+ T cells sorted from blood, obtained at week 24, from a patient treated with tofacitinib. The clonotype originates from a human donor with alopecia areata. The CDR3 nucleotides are TGCGCCAGCAGCTTTACAGGGGGCGCGATATTGAGTGAGCAGTTCTTC. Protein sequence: CASSFTGGAILSEQFF.